The sequence of this TCR beta chain was determined in a study of shared clonotypes between healthy human individuals. It was CD45RO-negative cells, positively selected for CCR7, that made up naive CD8 cells, with terminally differentiated effector memory CD45RA+ cells excluded. V lost 9 bases and J lost 1; bases outside the gene matches: 7. The V gene's germline CDR1 is MNHEY and CDR2 SMNVEV (reference sequence). The CDR3 totals 15 residues. This clone has a single count. Sequencing was performed with immunoSEQ multiplex PCR; in TCRdb, only in-frame clones are kept and a portion is missing. Of hundreds of thousands of clones listed, approximately 92% are singletons.

The J gene is TRBJ2-3, the V gene TRBV27, with 10 bases aligning to TRBD2. Sequencing was done on a sample of naive CD8+ T cells sorted from blood. This receptor was obtained from a man between 25 and 39 years old in good health. The CDR3 DNA reads TGTGCCAGTCAGCCCGGACTAGCGGGCACAGATACGCAGTATTTT. It is translated as CASQPGLAGTDTQYF.